The 30 T cell receptor beta chains below were found in one sample sequenced in a study of OX40 agonist ivuxolimab in advanced cancers. Measured with immunoSEQ multiplex PCR; TCRdb has only the in-frame clones, and not every one. The sample includes 120,000 or so clones, roughly 90% seen only once; the top ten take about 0.25%. Sample: CD4+ or CD8+ T cells sorted from blood, taken in a trial of the OX40 agonist ivuxolimab. Source of these receptors: an adult with an advanced solid tumor such as melanoma, head and neck, liver or kidney cancer.

This CDR3 reads CASGDRGLFHTQYF. The CDR3 DNA sequence: TGTGCCAGCGGGGACAGGGGCCTTTTCCATACGCAGTATTTT. This chain links TRBV6-1 with TRBJ2-3; 10 nucleotides agree with TRBD1. The V and J ends lost 8 bases and 7 bases, in that order; junction bases with no gene match: 9. This CDR3 region has 14 residues. Germline CDR1 and CDR2: MNHNS and SASEGT.

The chain carries TRBV27 and TRBJ2-2; D not certain. The CDR3 loop spans 15 amino acids. With 2 bases removed from V and 5 bases from J, the gap between germline ends came to 12 bases. Per germline, CDR1 MNHEY and CDR2 SMNVEV (reference sequence). The DNA of the CDR3 is TGTGCCAGCAGTTTACAATCGGGTTCGACCGGGGAGCTGTTTTTT. It encodes CASSLQSGSTGELFF.

The chain recombines TRBV5-1 with TRBJ2-5, with unresolved D. Germline lookup yields CDR1 SGHRS and CDR2 YFSETQ. This CDR3 region has 13 residues. Deletions cut 4 bases from V and 5 bases from J, with 12 bases between. This CDR3 is CASSVGERETQYF. DNA of the CDR3: TGCGCCAGCAGCGTCGGAGAGAGGGAGACCCAGTACTTC.

This clone was counted once. The chain links TRBV5-1 to TRBJ2-3; the D gene is possibly TRBD1 (6 bases). The length of the CDR3 is 16 residues. V dropped 4 bases and J dropped 4 bases, with 19 bases sitting between them. Germline values: CDR1 SGHRS, CDR2 YFSETQ. The CDR3 DNA sequence: TGCGCCAGCAGCCAAGCCATCGTGGCAGGGGCAGATACGCAGTATTTT. Protein product: CASSQAIVAGADTQYF.

The chain is built from TRBV30 and TRBJ1-1; D gene unclear. The V end was cut by 1 base, the J end by 8 bases, with 17 bases between. Germline loops: CDR1 GTSNPN, CDR2 SVGIG (reference sequence). This CDR3 is 14 amino acids long. CDR3 loop: CAWSEWNIATEAFF. CDR3 DNA sequence: TGTGCCTGGAGTGAATGGAACATCGCCACGGAAGCTTTCTTT.

The chain uses TRBV6-1 and TRBJ1-4; no clear D gene. The V gene lost 2 bases and the J gene lost 8 bases, with 15 bases spanning the gap. Germline V gene sequence: CDR1 MNHNS, CDR2 SASEGT. The CDR3 is 15 amino acids. CDR3 region: CASSELRDNGEKLFF. The CDR3 region has the DNA TGTGCCAGCAGTGAATTGCGGGATAATGGGGAAAAACTGTTTTTT.

This chain links TRBV7-2 with TRBJ2-5; no clear D. Trimming took 1 base from V and 4 from J, leaving 16 bases between them. The CDR3 has 16 amino acids. Germline V gives CDR1 SGHTA, CDR2 FQGNSA. CDR3 nucleotides: TGTGCCAGCAGCTTAGAGGTGAATTTGGGTCTAGAGACCCAGTACTTC. Protein sequence: CASSLEVNLGLETQYF.

The chain links TRBV29-1 to TRBJ2-7; D not certain. Germline CDR1 and CDR2: SQVTM and ANQGSEA. CDR3 length: 10 residues. The V and J ends lost 4 bases and 3 bases respectively, with 4 bases between them. CDR3 DNA sequence: TGCAGCGTTGCGGACTACGAGCAGTACTTC. Translation: CSVADYEQYF.

The V call is TRBV19, the J call TRBJ1-2; D is unclear. The ends were cut back, 5 bases at V and 6 bases at J, with 7 bases in the middle. The germline gives CDR1 LNHDA, CDR2 SQIVND (reference sequence). The CDR3 totals 11 residues. The chain's CDR3 is CASSALDGYTF. The CDR3 nucleotides read TGTGCCAGTAGTGCCCTCGATGGCTACACCTTC.

This rearrangement joins TRBV4-2 to TRBJ1-2; 8 bases align to TRBD1. The CDR3 runs to 16 residues. Germline V CDR1 and CDR2: LGHNA, YNFKEQ. The trim removed 0 bases at V and 0 bases at J, leaving 3 bases unmatched. The CDR3 nucleotides read TGTGCCAGCAGCCAAGACGCGGGACAGGCTAACTATGGCTACACCTTC. Protein: CASSQDAGQANYGYTF.

The chain uses TRBV5-5 and TRBJ1-5; no firm D call. The ends were cut back, 3 bases at V and 0 bases at J, with 7 bases in the middle. In germline, CDR1 is SGHKS, CDR2 YYEKEE (reference sequence). The CDR3 length is 14 residues. CDR3 nucleotides: TGTGCCAGCAGCTCCTATTATAGCAATCAGCCCCAGCATTTT. Its protein is CASSSYYSNQPQHF.

The chain links TRBV15 to TRBJ2-1, with D perhaps given as TRBD1 or TRBD2 (6 bases each). The V end was cut by 0 bases, the J end by 2 bases, with 14 bases between. Germline assignment: CDR1 LNHNV and CDR2 YYDKDF (reference sequence). The CDR3 runs 17 residues. This CDR3 is CATSRETGAGAYNEQFF. As DNA, the CDR3 is TGTGCCACCAGCAGAGAAACGGGGGCAGGGGCCTACAATGAGCAGTTCTTC. The variable domain in full, with the rest retrieved from reference TRBV15 and TRBJ2-1, is DAMVIQNPRYQVTQFGKPVTLSCSQTLNHNVMYWYQQKSSQAPKLLFHYYDKDFNNEADTPDNFQSRRPNTSFCFLDIRSPGLGDTAMYLCATSRETGAGAYNEQFFGPGTRLTVL.

V usage is TRBV29-1 and J usage is TRBJ1-2; D gene ambiguous. V dropped 3 bases and J dropped 0 bases, with 2 bases sitting between them. CDR1 SQVTM and CDR2 ANQGSEA come from the germline V gene. The CDR3 loop spans 11 amino acids. The CDR3 spells CSVETNYGYTF. Here the CDR3 DNA reads TGCAGCGTTGAGACTAACTATGGCTACACCTTC.

The chain links TRBV30 to TRBJ1-1; 10 positions match TRBD1. CDR1 is GTSNPN and CDR2 is SVGIG in the germline V gene (reference sequence). The CDR3 spans 12 residues. V shed 6 bases and J 5 bases; nucleotides not matched to a gene: 3. The CDR3 here is CACGGQGTEAFF. CDR3 nucleotides: TGTGCCTGTGGGGGACAGGGGACTGAAGCTTTCTTT.

This clone was recorded once. The rearrangement joins TRBV15 to TRBJ1-2; D may be TRBD1 (6 bases). The germline V gene has CDR1 LNHNV and CDR2 YYDKDF (reference sequence). Trimming took 3 bases from V and 4 from J, leaving 15 bases between them. The CDR3 sequence is 15 residues long. DNA of the CDR3: TGTGCCACCAGCAGTGGCCTTGGGGGCTTCTATGGCTACACCTTC. It is translated as CATSSGLGGFYGYTF.

V usage is TRBV7-6 and J usage is TRBJ1-5; D uncertain. Looked up from germline, CDR1 is SGHVS and CDR2 is FNYEAQ. The V gene lost 5 bases and the J gene lost 0 bases, with 14 bases spanning the gap. This CDR3 contains 16 residues. CDR3 in DNA: TGTGCCAGCAGCCCCGATCAAGGGTTTAGCAATCAGCCCCAGCATTTT. Its translation: CASSPDQGFSNQPQHF.

The chain links TRBV28 to TRBJ2-5, with TRBD1 as a possible D gene (7 bases). CDR1 is MDHEN, CDR2 SYDVKM, per germline. The CDR3 length is 14 residues. V was shortened by 6 bases and J by 4 bases, with 15 bases between the two germline ends. Written as DNA, the CDR3 is TGTGCCAGCAGCCCGACAGGGCGGGGAGAGACCCAGTACTTC. It codes for CASSPTGRGETQYF.

The chain uses TRBV6-5 and TRBJ1-2; 8 positions agree with TRBD1. The CDR3 has 16 amino acids. Germline CDR1 and CDR2: MNHEY and SVGAGI. Germline trimming cut 0 bases from V and 1 base from J; bases unmatched to any gene: 4. The CDR3 reads CASSYSGTGINYGYTF. CDR3 nucleotides: TGTGCCAGCAGTTACTCCGGGACAGGCATTAACTATGGCTACACCTTC.

This clone was recorded only once. Other DNA sequences in the same sample also yield this CDR3. J is TRBJ2-5 and V is TRBV5-1; D gene ambiguous. CDR1 and CDR2 (germline): SGHRS, YFSETQ. V gave up 0 bases and J gave up 1 base, with 4 bases separating them. There are 13 residues in the CDR3. Here the CDR3 DNA reads TGCGCCAGCAGCTTGGGCTCCCAAGAGACCCAGTACTTC. Protein: CASSLGSQETQYF.

This clone was seen only a few times. The chain employs TRBV19 and TRBJ1-5; TRBD1 is a possible D gene (6 bases). CDR1 and CDR2 (germline): LNHDA, SQIVND (reference sequence). V gave up 5 bases and J gave up 11 bases, with 16 bases separating them. The CDR3 runs 13 residues. The chain's CDR3 is CASSLRGIRTQHF. In nucleotides, the CDR3 is TGTGCCAGTAGTCTTAGGGGGATTAGGACCCAGCATTTT.

V is TRBV19 and J is TRBJ1-5; weak D call: TRBD1 (5 bases). Germline lookup yields CDR1 LNHDA and CDR2 SQIVND (reference sequence). V lost 3 bases to trimming and J lost 2 bases, with 20 bases between them. CDR3 length equals 18 residues. CDR3 region: CASSMGVSGGPRNQPQHF. In DNA, the CDR3 is TGTGCCAGTAGTATGGGGGTGTCGGGTGGCCCTCGCAATCAGCCCCAGCATTTT.

The rearrangement links TRBV7-3 to TRBJ1-5, with D possibly matching TRBD1 (6 bases). Germline assignment: CDR1 SGHTA and CDR2 FQGTGA. Between the trimmed V and J ends, which lost 5 bases and 9 bases, there was a span of 14 bases. The CDR3 contains 13 residues. The CDR3 loop is CASSGTPGGPQHF. As DNA, the CDR3 is TGTGCCAGCAGCGGGACACCTGGGGGGCCCCAGCATTTT.

The chain carries TRBV7-3 and TRBJ2-2; 9 nucleotides align to TRBD2. Germline assignment: CDR1 SGHTA and CDR2 FQGTGA. V lost 3 bases and J lost 5; bases outside the gene matches: 10. The CDR3 spans 17 residues. CDR3 sequence: CASSFSAGGPRTGELFF. The CDR3 DNA reads TGTGCCAGCAGCTTCTCGGCGGGAGGGCCGAGGACCGGGGAGCTGTTTTTT.

This chain links TRBV7-8 with TRBJ1-5; D is perhaps TRBD1 (5 bases). The CDR3 loop spans 14 amino acids. Trimming took 8 bases from V and 2 from J, leaving 13 bases between them. From germline, CDR1 is SGHVS and CDR2 FQNEAQ. CDR3 nucleotide sequence: TGTGCCAGCTCCAAACGGGACGGCAATCAGCCCCAGCATTTT. Encoded protein: CASSKRDGNQPQHF.

The chain recombines TRBV6-5 with TRBJ1-1; weak D call: TRBD1 (5 bases). Between the trimmed V and J ends, which lost 5 bases and 1 base, there was a span of 14 bases. The germline CDR1 and CDR2 sequences are MNHEY and SVGAGI. CDR3 size: 15 residues. CDR3 loop: CASSRWTQTNTEAFF. CDR3 sequence (DNA): TGTGCCAGCAGTCGATGGACACAGACGAACACTGAAGCTTTCTTT.

The chain uses TRBV9 and TRBJ2-7; 11 bases line up with TRBD2. V shed 0 bases and J 1 base; nucleotides not matched to a gene: 3. Per the germline V gene, CDR1 is SGDLS and CDR2 is YYNGEE. This CDR3 is built from 16 residues. The CDR3 sequence: CASSVGSSGGSYEQYF. DNA for the CDR3: TGTGCCAGCAGCGTAGGGTCTAGCGGGGGGTCCTACGAGCAGTACTTC.

The table lists this clone with a few counts. The CDR3 region is CASSDPRANEKLFF. CDR3 in DNA: TGCGCCAGCAGCGACCCCAGGGCTAATGAAAAACTGTTTTTT. The V call is TRBV4-3, the J call TRBJ1-4, with D possibly matching TRBD1 (5 bases). The V gene's germline CDR1 is LGHNA and CDR2 YSLEER. Trimming removed 5 bases at V and 3 bases at J, with 10 bases between. This CDR3 is 14 amino acids long.

V usage is TRBV5-4 and J usage is TRBJ1-1; D remains ambiguous. Trimming took off 5 bases at V and 5 bases at J, with 19 bases between the two ends. The CDR3 spans 15 residues. Germline V gene sequence: CDR1 SGHNT, CDR2 YYREEE (reference sequence). The CDR3 protein is CASRPVPTKTTEAFF. CDR3 in DNA: TGTGCCAGCAGACCGGTACCGACCAAGACGACTGAAGCTTTCTTT.

The gene calls are TRBV7-9 and TRBJ1-1; D ambiguous. Looked up from germline, CDR1 is SEHNR and CDR2 is FQNEAQ (reference sequence). The germline V and J ends were trimmed by 0 bases and 0 bases, with 11 bases remaining between them. This CDR3 is built from 16 residues. The CDR3 spells CASSLASSYMNTEAFF. The DNA of the CDR3 is TGTGCCAGCAGCTTAGCGTCAAGTTACATGAACACTGAAGCTTTCTTT.

The chain uses TRBV30 and TRBJ2-7; no clear D. CDR1 is GTSNPN and CDR2 is SVGIG in the germline V gene (reference sequence). The CDR3 consists of 13 residues. V was clipped by 5 bases and J by 6 bases, with 17 bases between them. DNA for the CDR3: TGTGCCTGGGGTGCGGACCTCCATGGCGAGCAGTACTTC. Amino acid sequence: CAWGADLHGEQYF.